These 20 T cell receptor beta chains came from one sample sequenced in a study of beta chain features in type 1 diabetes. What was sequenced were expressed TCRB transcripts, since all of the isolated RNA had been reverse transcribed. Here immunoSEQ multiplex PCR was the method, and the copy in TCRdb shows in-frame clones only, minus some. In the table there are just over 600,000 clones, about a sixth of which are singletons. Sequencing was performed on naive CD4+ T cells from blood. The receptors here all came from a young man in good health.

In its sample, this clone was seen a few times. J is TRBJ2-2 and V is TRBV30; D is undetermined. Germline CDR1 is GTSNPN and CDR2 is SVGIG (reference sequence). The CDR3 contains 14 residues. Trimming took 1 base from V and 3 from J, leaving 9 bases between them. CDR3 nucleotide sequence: TGTGCCTGGAGTGCCCGTCCGTACACCGGGGAGCTGTTTTTT. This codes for CAWSARPYTGELFF.

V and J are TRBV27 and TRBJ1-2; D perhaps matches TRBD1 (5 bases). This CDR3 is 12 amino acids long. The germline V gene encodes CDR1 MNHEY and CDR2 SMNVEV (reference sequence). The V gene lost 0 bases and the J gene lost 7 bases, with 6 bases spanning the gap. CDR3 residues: CASSLSGVGYTF. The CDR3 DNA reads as TGTGCCAGCAGTTTATCGGGGGTTGGCTACACCTTC.

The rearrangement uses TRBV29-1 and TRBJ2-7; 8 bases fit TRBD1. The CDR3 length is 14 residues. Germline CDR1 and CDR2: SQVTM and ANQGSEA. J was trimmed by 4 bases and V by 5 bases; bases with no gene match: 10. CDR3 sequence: CSVHPGQASYEQYF. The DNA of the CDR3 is TGCAGCGTTCATCCGGGACAGGCGTCGTACGAGCAGTACTTC.

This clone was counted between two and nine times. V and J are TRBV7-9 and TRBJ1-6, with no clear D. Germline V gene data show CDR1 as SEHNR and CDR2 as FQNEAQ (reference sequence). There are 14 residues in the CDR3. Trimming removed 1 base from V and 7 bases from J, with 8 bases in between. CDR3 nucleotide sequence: TGTGCCAGCAGCTTAGACAGTGGGAATTCACCCCTCCACTTT. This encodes CASSLDSGNSPLHF. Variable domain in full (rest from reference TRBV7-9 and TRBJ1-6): DTGVSQNPRHKITKRGQNVTFRCDPISEHNRLYWYRQTLGQGPEFLTYFQNEAQLEKSRLLSDRFSAERPKGSFSTLEIQRTEQGDSAMYLCASSLDSGNSPLHFGNGTRLTVT.

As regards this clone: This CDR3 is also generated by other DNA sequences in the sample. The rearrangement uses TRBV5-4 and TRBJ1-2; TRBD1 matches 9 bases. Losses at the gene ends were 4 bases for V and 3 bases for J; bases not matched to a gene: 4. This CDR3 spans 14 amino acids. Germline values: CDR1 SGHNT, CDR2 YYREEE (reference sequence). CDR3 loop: CASSPGQGDYGYTF. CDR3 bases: TGTGCCAGCAGCCCGGGACAGGGAGACTATGGCTACACCTTC.

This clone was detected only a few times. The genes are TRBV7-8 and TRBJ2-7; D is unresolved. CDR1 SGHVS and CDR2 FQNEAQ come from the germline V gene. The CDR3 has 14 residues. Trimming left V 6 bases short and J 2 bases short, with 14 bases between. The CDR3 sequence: CASRPPSAAYEQYF. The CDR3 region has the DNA TGTGCCAGCAGGCCCCCATCCGCTGCCTACGAGCAGTACTTC.

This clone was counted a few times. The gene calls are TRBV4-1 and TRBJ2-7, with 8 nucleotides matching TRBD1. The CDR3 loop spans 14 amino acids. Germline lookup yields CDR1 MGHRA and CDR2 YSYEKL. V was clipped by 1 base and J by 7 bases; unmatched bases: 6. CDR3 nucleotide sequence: TGCGCCAGCAGCCAAGCCAGGGGGCCGCGGGAGCAGTACTTC. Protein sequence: CASSQARGPREQYF.

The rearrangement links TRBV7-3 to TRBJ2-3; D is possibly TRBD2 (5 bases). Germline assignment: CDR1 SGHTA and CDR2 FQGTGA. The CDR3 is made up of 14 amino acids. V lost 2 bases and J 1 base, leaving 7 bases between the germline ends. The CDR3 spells CASSLGSGTDTQYF. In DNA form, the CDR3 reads TGTGCCAGCAGCTTAGGTAGCGGCACAGATACGCAGTATTTT.

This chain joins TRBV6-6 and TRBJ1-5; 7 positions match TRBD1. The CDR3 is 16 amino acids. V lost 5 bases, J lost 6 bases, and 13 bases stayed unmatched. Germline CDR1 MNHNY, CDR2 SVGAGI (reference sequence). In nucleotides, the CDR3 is TGTGCCAGCAGTGCCTCGACAGGGAGGGATCCTCAGCCCCAGCATTTT. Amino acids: CASSASTGRDPQPQHF.

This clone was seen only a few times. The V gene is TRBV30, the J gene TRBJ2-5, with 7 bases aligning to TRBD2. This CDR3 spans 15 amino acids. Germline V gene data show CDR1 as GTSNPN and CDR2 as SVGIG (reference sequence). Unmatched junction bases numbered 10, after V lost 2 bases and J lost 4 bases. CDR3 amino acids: CAWSFGGGRSETQYF. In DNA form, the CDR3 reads TGTGCCTGGAGTTTCGGCGGGGGAAGGTCAGAGACCCAGTACTTC.

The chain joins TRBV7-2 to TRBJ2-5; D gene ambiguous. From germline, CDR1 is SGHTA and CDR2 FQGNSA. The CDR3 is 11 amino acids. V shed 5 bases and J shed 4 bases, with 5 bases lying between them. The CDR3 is CASSRGETQYF. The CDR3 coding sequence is TGTGCCAGCAGCCGCGGAGAGACCCAGTACTTC.

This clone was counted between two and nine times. CDR3: CASSLERYRGNNEAFF. In DNA form, the CDR3 reads TGTGCCAGCAGCTTAGAGCGATATAGAGGGAATAATGAAGCTTTCTTT. This sequence joins TRBV13 and TRBJ1-1; D unresolved. This CDR3 is 16 amino acids long. V was trimmed by 1 base and J by 7 bases, leaving 19 bases between them. The V gene's germline CDR1 is PRHDT and CDR2 FYEKMQ (reference sequence).

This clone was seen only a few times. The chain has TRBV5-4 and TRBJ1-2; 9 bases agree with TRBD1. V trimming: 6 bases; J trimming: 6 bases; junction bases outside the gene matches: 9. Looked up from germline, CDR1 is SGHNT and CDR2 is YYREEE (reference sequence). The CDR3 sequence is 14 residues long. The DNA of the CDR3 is TGTGCCAGCACCCGGACAGGGGCCTCTCATGGCTACACCTTC. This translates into CASTRTGASHGYTF.

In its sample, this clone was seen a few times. The CDR3 sequence: CASSRKTDTQYF. Written as DNA, the CDR3 is TGTGCCAGCAGTCGGAAGACAGATACGCAGTATTTT. This chain connects TRBV28 to TRBJ2-3; no clear D gene. The V end was cut by 5 bases, the J end by 3 bases, with 6 bases between. The germline V gene has CDR1 MDHEN and CDR2 SYDVKM. The CDR3 has 12 amino acids.

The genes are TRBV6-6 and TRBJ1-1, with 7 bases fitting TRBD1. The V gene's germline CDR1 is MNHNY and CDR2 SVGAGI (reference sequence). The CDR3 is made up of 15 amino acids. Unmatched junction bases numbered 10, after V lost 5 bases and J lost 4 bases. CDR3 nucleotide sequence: TGTGCCAGCAGTCCGACAGGGATAGGGGTCACTGAAGCTTTCTTT. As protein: CASSPTGIGVTEAFF.

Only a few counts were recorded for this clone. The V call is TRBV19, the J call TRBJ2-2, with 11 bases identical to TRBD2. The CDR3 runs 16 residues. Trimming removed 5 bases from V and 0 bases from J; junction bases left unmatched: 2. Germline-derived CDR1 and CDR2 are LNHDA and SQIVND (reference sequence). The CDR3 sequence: CASSRLAGSNTGELFF. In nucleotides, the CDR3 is TGTGCCAGTAGTCGACTAGCGGGATCGAACACCGGGGAGCTGTTTTTT. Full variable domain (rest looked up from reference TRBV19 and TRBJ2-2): DGGITQSPKYLFRKEGQNVTLSCEQNLNHDAMYWYRQDPGQGLRLIYYSQIVNDFQKGDIAEGYSVSREKKESFPLTVTSAQKNPTAFYLCASSRLAGSNTGELFFGEGSRLTVL.

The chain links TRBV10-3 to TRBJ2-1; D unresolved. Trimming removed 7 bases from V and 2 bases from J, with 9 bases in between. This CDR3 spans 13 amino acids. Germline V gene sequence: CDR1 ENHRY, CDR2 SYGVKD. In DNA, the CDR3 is TGTGCCATCACCTCCCTCCCCTACAATGAGCAGTTCTTC. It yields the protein CAITSLPYNEQFF.

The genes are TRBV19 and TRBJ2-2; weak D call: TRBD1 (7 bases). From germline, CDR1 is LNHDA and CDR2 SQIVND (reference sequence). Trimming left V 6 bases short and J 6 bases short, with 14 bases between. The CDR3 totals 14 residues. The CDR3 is CASREGALPGELFF. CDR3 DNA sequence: TGTGCCAGTAGGGAGGGGGCGCTTCCCGGGGAGCTGTTTTTT.

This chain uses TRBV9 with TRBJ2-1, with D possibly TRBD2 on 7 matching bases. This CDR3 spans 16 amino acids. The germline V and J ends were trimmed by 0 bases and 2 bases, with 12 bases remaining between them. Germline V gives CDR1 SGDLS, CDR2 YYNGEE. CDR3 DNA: TGTGCCAGCAGCGTAGTGGGGGCGGGAGCCTACAATGAGCAGTTCTTC. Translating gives CASSVVGAGAYNEQFF.

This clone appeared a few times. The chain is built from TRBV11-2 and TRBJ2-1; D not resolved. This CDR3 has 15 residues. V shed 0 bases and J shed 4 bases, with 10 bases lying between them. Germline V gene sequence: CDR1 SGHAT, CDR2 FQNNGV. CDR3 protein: CASSLEGFPYNEQFF. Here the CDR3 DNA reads TGTGCCAGCAGCTTAGAGGGCTTCCCATACAATGAGCAGTTCTTC. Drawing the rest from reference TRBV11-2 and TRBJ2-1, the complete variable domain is EAGVAQSPRYKIIEKRQSVAFWCNPISGHATLYWYQQILGQGPKLLIQFQNNGVVDDSQLPKDRFSAERLKGVDSTLKIQPAKLEDSAVYLCASSLEGFPYNEQFFGPGTRLTVL.